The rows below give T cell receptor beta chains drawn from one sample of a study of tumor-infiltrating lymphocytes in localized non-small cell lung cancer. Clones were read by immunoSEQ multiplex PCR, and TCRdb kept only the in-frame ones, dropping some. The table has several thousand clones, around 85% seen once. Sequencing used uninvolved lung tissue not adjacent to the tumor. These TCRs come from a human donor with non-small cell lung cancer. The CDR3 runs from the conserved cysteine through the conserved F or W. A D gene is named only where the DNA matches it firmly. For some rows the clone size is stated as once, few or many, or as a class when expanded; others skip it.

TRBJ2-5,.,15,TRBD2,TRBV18,TGTGCCAGCTCATCTACTAGCGGAGGCCAAGAGACCCAGTACTTC,CASSSTSGGQETQYF
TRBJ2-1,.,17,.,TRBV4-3,TGCGCCAGCAGTCTCCCCTCCGGGCAGAGCTCCTACAATGAGCAGTTCTTC,CASSLPSGQSSYNEQFF
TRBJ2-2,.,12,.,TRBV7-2,TGTGCCAGCAGCCGTAGTCCTAGGGAGCTGTTTTTT,CASSRSPRELFF
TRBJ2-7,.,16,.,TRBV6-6,TGTGCCAGCAGTCCCCGGACCAGAATCTTAGACTACGAGCAGTACTTC,CASSPRTRILDYEQYF
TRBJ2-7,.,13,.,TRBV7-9,TGTGCCAGCAGCCGGGACGGAACCTACGAGCAGTACTTC,CASSRDGTYEQYF
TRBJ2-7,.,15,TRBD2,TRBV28,TGTGCCAGCAGCCCGAGCGGGAGAAGACCCTACGAGCAGTACTTC,CASSPSGRRPYEQYF
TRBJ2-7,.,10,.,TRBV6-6,TGTGCCAGCAGCCTGGGGGAGCAGTACTTC,CASSLGEQYF
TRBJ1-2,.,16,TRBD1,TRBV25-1,TGTGCCAGCAGTGCGGCCGGGACAGGATCAAAGGTGGGCTACACCTTC,CASSAAGTGSKVGYTF
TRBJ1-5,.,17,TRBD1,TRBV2,TGTGCCAGCAGTGAAGGGAGCCCGGGACAGATCAATCAGCCCCAGCATTTT,CASSEGSPGQINQPQHF
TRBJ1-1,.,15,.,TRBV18,TGTGCCAGCTCACCCTACACAGTTTTGAACACTGAAGCTTTCTTT,CASSPYTVLNTEAFF
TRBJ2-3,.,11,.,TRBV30,TGTGCCTGGAGTCTCAGGGGTACGCAGTATTTT,CAWSLRGTQYF
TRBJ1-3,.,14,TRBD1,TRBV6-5,TGTGCCAGCAGTTACGGACAGGCTCGCGGCACCATATATTTT,CASSYGQARGTIYF
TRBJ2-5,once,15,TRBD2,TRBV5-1,TGCGCCAGCAGCTTATCGAACTCGGCGGGAGGGACCCAGTACTTC,CASSLSNSAGGTQYF
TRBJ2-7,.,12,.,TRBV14,TGTGCCAGCAGCCAAGTAAGCGGCGAGCAGTACTTC,CASSQVSGEQYF
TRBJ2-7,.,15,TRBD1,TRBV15,TGTGCCACCAGCAGAGATCCCGGGACAGTCTACGAGCAGTACTTC,CATSRDPGTVYEQYF
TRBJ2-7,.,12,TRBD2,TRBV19,TGTGCCAGTAAGGGCGGGAGATACGAGCAGTACTTC,CASKGGRYEQYF
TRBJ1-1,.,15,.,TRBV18,TGTGCCAGCTCACCAAGGGTGGCCCTAGTCACTGAAGCTTTCTTT,CASSPRVALVTEAFF
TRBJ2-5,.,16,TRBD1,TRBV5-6,TGTGCCAGCAGCTTTAGGGGGACAGGAATCCAAGAGACCCAGTACTTC,CASSFRGTGIQETQYF
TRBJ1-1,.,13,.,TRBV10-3,TGTGCCATCAGGGACGGGCTGAACACTGAAGCTTTCTTT,CAIRDGLNTEAFF
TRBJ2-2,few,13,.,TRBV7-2,TGTGCCAGCAGCTCCTGGGGGACCGGGGAGCTGTTTTTT,CASSSWGTGELFF
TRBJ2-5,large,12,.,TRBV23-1,TGCGCCAGCAACATTATAGGGGGGTATCGGTACTTC,CASNIIGGYRYF
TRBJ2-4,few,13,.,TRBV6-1,TGTGCCAGCATAGGGGGGGGCCTAAACATTCAGTACTTC,CASIGGGLNIQYF
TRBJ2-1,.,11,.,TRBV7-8,TGTGCCAGCAGCTTACAGTATGAGCAGTTCTTC,CASSLQYEQFF
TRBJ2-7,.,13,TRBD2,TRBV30,TGTGCCTGGAGTCGGGACTATAGGTTTGAGCAGTACTTC,CAWSRDYRFEQYF
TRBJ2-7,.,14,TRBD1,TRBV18,TGTGCCAGCTCACCACCGGGACAGCACTACGAGCAGTACTTC,CASSPPGQHYEQYF
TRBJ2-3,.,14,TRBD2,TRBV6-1,TGTGCCAGCAGTGAGGGGGGGGGTACAGATACGCAGTATTTT,CASSEGGGTDTQYF
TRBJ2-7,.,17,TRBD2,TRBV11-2,TGTGCCAGCAGCTTAGATCGACTAGCGGGAAGCACGGACGAGCAGTACTTC,CASSLDRLAGSTDEQYF
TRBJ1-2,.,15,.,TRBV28,TGTGCCAGCAGACCCGGGGGGGAAATTAACTATGGCTACACCTTC,CASRPGGEINYGYTF
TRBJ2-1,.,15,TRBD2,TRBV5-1,TGCGCCAGCAGCCCGTGGACTAGCGGGGACAATGAGCAGTTCTTC,CASSPWTSGDNEQFF
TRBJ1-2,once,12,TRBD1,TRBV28,TGTGCCAGCAACAGGGGCCTCTATGGCTACACCTTC,CASNRGLYGYTF
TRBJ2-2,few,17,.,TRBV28,TGTGCCAGCAGCTTTACCCTAAAGAGTGCCAACACCGGGGAGCTGTTTTTT,CASSFTLKSANTGELFF
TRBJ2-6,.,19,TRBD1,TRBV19,TGTGCCAGTAGTATTGACAGGGACAAGGCCGAGTCTGGGGCCAACGTCCTGACTTTC,CASSIDRDKAESGANVLTF
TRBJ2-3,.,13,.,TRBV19,TGTGCCAGTAGGACGTCCGGCACAGATACGCAGTATTTT,CASRTSGTDTQYF